The clone carrying this T cell receptor (beta chain) was observed a few times. The antigen remains undetermined. At one end the junction does not follow the germline gene, possibly because of a read error. The data originate from a study of identical twins. Study-level results: Excess sharing by twins proved weaker in beta out-of-frame sequences. Cord blood beta clonotypes that were abundant carried fewer insertions, and memory repertoires showed no such trend. Its conclusions, products of cross-sectional statistical analysis, did not come from following the same donors.

TCRdb reanalysed the 5' RACE reads using MiXCR and keeps one entry per CDR3 protein. The sample has about 1.7 million distinct CDR3 sequences, about 30% seen once. Germline V gives CDR1 ENHRY, CDR2 SYGVKD. This CDR3 spans 12 amino acids. Sample: cord blood. This clonotype originated in a newborn girl in good health. V usage is TRBV10-3 and J usage is TRBJ2-3, with D maybe TRBD1 (5 bases). CDR3: CAISGHTDTQYF. DNA of the CDR3: TGTGCCATTAGTGGACACACAGATACGCAGTATTTT.